This entry describes one T cell receptor (beta chain). Its antigen is currently unknown. This clone may be a read error of a much larger clone one base away. TCR beta libraries were built with iRepertoire HTBI primers and Arm-PCR of CDR3 regions. TCRdb independently ran MiXCR on the multiplex PCR reads; one entry per CDR3 protein. The sample lists roughly 520,000 distinct CDR3 sequences; about 12% were seen once. Time point noted: newly diagnosed GD, antithyroid drugs for less than 3 months. The authors made the TCR library using RNA they extracted from PBMCs. As collected, the peripheral blood samples measured roughly 10 milliliters each and went into EDTA tubes. This sample was taken from a study of regulatory T cells in long-lasting Graves disease. Study-level results: The study found TRBV28, TRBJ1-2 and TRBJ2-5 favored in persistent disease. It was peripheral blood alone, not thyroid tissue, that was studied.

This CDR3 comprises 15 residues. Germline V CDR1 and CDR2: LNHNV, YYDKDF (reference sequence). Losses at the gene ends were 5 bases for V and 10 bases for J; bases not matched to a gene: 13. These records were also assigned to another study, of T cells in Graves' hyperthyroidism and ophthalmopathy. That publication notes: The diagnostic basis comprised clinical symptoms, serum thyroxine and TRAb, thyroid ultrasound and orbital computed tomography.

The receptor was derived from a woman in her 30s with Graves disease. The sequenced sample was peripheral blood mononuclear cells (PBMCs), obtained at new diagnosis, from a patient treated with antithyroid drugs. The V call is TRBV15, the J call TRBJ2-1; 8 nucleotides agree with TRBD1. CDR3 protein: CATSAGQEPSYEQFF. CDR3 DNA sequence: TGTGCCACCAGCGCGGGACAGGAACCTTCCTACGAGCAGTTCTTC.